The clone carrying this T cell receptor (beta chain) was found a few times. What it binds is unknown. Measured with immunoSEQ multiplex PCR; TCRdb has only the in-frame clones, and not every one. The table records 2,500,000 or so clones, just under 95% of them present only once. The data originate from a study of shared clonotypes between healthy human individuals. Whole-study findings and limits: Generally, naive subsets (rather than memory subsets) showed larger estimated richness.

The CDR3 runs 14 residues. The V and J ends lost 3 bases and 3 bases respectively, with 11 bases between them. Germline V gene lookup returns CDR1 SGHTA and CDR2 FQGTGA. The specimen sequenced was naive CD4+ T cells from PBMCs. Indicated subset: CD45RA+ positively selected. The V and J genes are TRBV7-3 and TRBJ1-1, with D tentatively TRBD1 (5 bases). This TCR came from a young man in good health. Some clones in this sample may be carry-over from other donors' samples. CDR3: CASSFGGRHTEAFF. The CDR3 coding sequence is TGTGCCAGCAGCTTTGGGGGACGTCACACTGAAGCTTTCTTT.